A selection of T cell receptor beta chains follows, all from one sample in a study of CD8 T cells in Susac syndrome. A single record per CDR3 protein comes from TCRdb applying MiXCR to the immunoSEQ multiplex PCR reads. The sample has roughly 220,000 distinct CDR3 sequences, 94% seen once. The sample comprised CD4+ T cells from PBMCs. These receptors all stem from a human donor with Susac syndrome. The CDR3 runs from the conserved cysteine through the conserved F or W. D genes are given only for firm matches. Clone size appears in some rows only: once, few, many, or a class for an expanded clone.

J gene	clone size	D gene	V gene	CDR3 DNA	CDR3 protein
TRBJ2-1	.	TRBD2	TRBV7-9	TGTGCCAGCAGAGATCTAGCGGCTGAGCAGTTCTTC	CASRDLAAEQFF
TRBJ2-5	.	.	TRBV29-1	TGCAGCGTTGAAGGAGGGGAGACCCAGTACTTC	CSVEGGETQYF
TRBJ2-3	.	TRBD2	TRBV2	TGTGCCAGCAGAAGAGCAGCGGGGGGCACAGATACGCAGTATTTT	CASRRAAGGTDTQYF
TRBJ2-5	.	.	TRBV29-1	TGCAGCGTTGATGAGGGGGGTCAGGAGACCCAGTACTTC	CSVDEGGQETQYF
TRBJ1-1	.	.	TRBV10-3	TGTGCCATCAGTGAGTATATGACACAGAACACTGAAGCTTTCTTT	CAISEYMTQNTEAFF
TRBJ1-2	.	.	TRBV12-3/TRBV12-4	TGTGCCAGCAGCCGAACGGGGTCACCGGGGGGCTACACCTTC	CASSRTGSPGGYTF
TRBJ1-2	few	TRBD1	TRBV7-2	TGTGCCAGCAGCCCCGACAGGGGTGGCTACACCTTC	CASSPDRGGYTF
TRBJ2-3	.	TRBD2	TRBV15	TGTGCCACCAGCAGAGGGGGGGGGAGCACAGATACGCAGTATTTT	CATSRGGGSTDTQYF
TRBJ1-1	.	.	TRBV28	TGTGCCAGCATTCTAGCCCAGAACACTGAAGCTTTCTTT	CASILAQNTEAFF
TRBJ2-3	.	TRBD2	TRBV20-1	TGCAGTGTCCGGGGGGCAGATACGCAGTATTTT	CSVRGADTQYF
TRBJ1-1	.	.	TRBV27	TGTGCCAGCAGTTCCCGGGACAAGGAGAACACTGAAGCTTTCTTT	CASSSRDKENTEAFF
TRBJ1-1	few	TRBD1	TRBV19	TGTGCCAGTAGCCCGGACAGGGACACTGAAGCTTTCTTT	CASSPDRDTEAFF
TRBJ1-1	once	.	TRBV6-5	TGTGCCAGCAGTTACGGGCAGGGAGGAACTGAAGCTTTCTTT	CASSYGQGGTEAFF
TRBJ2-6	.	.	TRBV19	TGTGCCAGTAGTATGGGTTCTCTGGGGGCCAACGTCCTGACTTTC	CASSMGSLGANVLTF
TRBJ1-2	once	.	TRBV27	TGTGCCAGCAGTACCCTGGGGGGATTGGCCGGCTACACCTTC	CASSTLGGLAGYTF
TRBJ1-2	.	.	TRBV18	TGTGCCAGCTCACCACTGGGGGAGAACTATGGCTACACCTTC	CASSPLGENYGYTF
TRBJ1-2	.	.	TRBV20-1	TGCAGTGCGGCCGGGGAGGAAACTGACTATGGCTACACCTTC	CSAAGEETDYGYTF
TRBJ1-6	once	.	TRBV27	TGTGCCAGCAGTTTAAGGAGCAGGGATTGCGGATCACCCCTCCACTTT	CASSLRSRDCGSPLHF
TRBJ2-7	.	TRBD1	TRBV11-3	TGTGCCAGCAGCCCTTCCGGGACAGCTGCCTACGAGCAGTACTTC	CASSPSGTAAYEQYF
TRBJ1-2	once	.	TRBV10-3	TGTGCCATCAGACCTTCTCAGGAGCAGGACTATGGCTACACCTTC	CAIRPSQEQDYGYTF
TRBJ1-1	.	.	TRBV6-6	TGTGCCAGCAGTTACGCAGGTGTCTGGAACACTGAAGCTTTCTTT	CASSYAGVWNTEAFF
TRBJ1-6	.	.	TRBV6-5	TGTGCCAGCAGTTACCTGAGGGGATGGCGGGAAAACCGGCCCCTCCACTTT	CASSYLRGWRENRPLHF
TRBJ2-5	.	TRBD1	TRBV7-9	TGTGCCAGCAGCTCTTCCGGGACAGGGGGCCGGGAGACCCAGTACTTC	CASSSSGTGGRETQYF
TRBJ2-7	.	TRBD1	TRBV9	TGTGCCAGCAGCGTAGCCACAGGGGGCCCCAGGGACTACGAGCAGTACTTC	CASSVATGGPRDYEQYF
TRBJ1-5	.	.	TRBV6-2/TRBV6-3	TGTGCCAGCAGTTACTTGGGGAATCAGCCCCAGCATTTT	CASSYLGNQPQHF
TRBJ1-2	.	.	TRBV28	TGTGCCAGCAGTTTAGGAGGGGTCGGCTACACCTTC	CASSLGGVGYTF
TRBJ1-2	.	.	TRBV5-1	TGCGCCAGCAGCTTTTCCGGGGGTGACTATGGCTACACCTTC	CASSFSGGDYGYTF
TRBJ2-7	few	.	TRBV13	TGTGCCAGCAGCTACCTACGAGTCTACGAGCAGTACTTC	CASSYLRVYEQYF
TRBJ1-1	.	.	TRBV9	TGTGCCAGCAGCGTAGGCCAGGATGGTACAGCTGAAGCTTTCTTT	CASSVGQDGTAEAFF
TRBJ2-5	.	.	TRBV3-1	TGTGCCAGCAGCCCCGCCCCGGGTCCTCAAGAGACCCAGTACTTC	CASSPAPGPQETQYF
TRBJ2-4	.	.	TRBV19	TGTGCCAGTAGTACCCCGTCCCTAGCCAAAAACATTCAGTACTTC	CASSTPSLAKNIQYF
TRBJ2-3	.	.	TRBV6-5	TGTGCCAGCAGTTACGGTACAGGAGACGGCACAGATACGCAGTATTTT	CASSYGTGDGTDTQYF
TRBJ2-1	.	TRBD1	TRBV5-1	TGCGCCAGCAGCTTTGGACAGGGGGATAGCAATGAGCAGTTCTTC	CASSFGQGDSNEQFF
TRBJ1-2	.	.	TRBV6-5	TGTGCCAGCAGTTACTCCCAATTCGGCGGAGTCTATGGCTACACCTTC	CASSYSQFGGVYGYTF
TRBJ1-1	.	.	TRBV6-1	TGTGCCAGCAGGGAGGCCGTTGAAGCTTTCTTT	CASREAVEAFF
TRBJ1-5	once	TRBD1	TRBV20-1	TGCAGTGCTGGCAGGGGGCAAGGCAATCAGCCCCAGCATTTT	CSAGRGQGNQPQHF
TRBJ2-7	.	TRBD1	TRBV5-1	TGCGCCAGCAGGTCCCCGGGACAGGGGGCTGTCGAGCAGTACTTC	CASRSPGQGAVEQYF
TRBJ2-7	.	.	TRBV13	TGTGCCAGCAGCTCCGAACCGCCAGGTTACGAGCAGTACTTC	CASSSEPPGYEQYF
TRBJ1-2	.	.	TRBV5-1	TGCGCCACATCGGAAGGGGATGGCTACACCTTC	CATSEGDGYTF
TRBJ1-5	.	.	TRBV15	TGTGCCACCAGCAGCGCAGTAGGGGGGCCCAATCAGCCCCAGCATTTT	CATSSAVGGPNQPQHF
TRBJ1-1	.	TRBD1	TRBV30	TGTGCCTGGAGTTGGACAGGTGAAGCTTTCTTT	CAWSWTGEAFF
TRBJ1-2	.	.	TRBV9	TGTGCCAGCAGCGTAGAACGCACAGTGGATTCTAACTATGGCTACACCTTC	CASSVERTVDSNYGYTF
TRBJ2-3	.	.	TRBV18	TGTGCCAGCTCACCAATTTCAGAGTCCACAGATACGCAGTATTTT	CASSPISESTDTQYF
TRBJ2-3	.	TRBD1	TRBV29-1	TGCAGCTCCGGACAGGGGATCACAGATACGCAGTATTTT	CSSGQGITDTQYF
TRBJ1-4	.	.	TRBV28	TGTGCCAGCACCCGCGGATCAGGCCATGAAAAACTGTTTTTT	CASTRGSGHEKLFF
TRBJ1-2	.	.	TRBV20-1	TGCAGTGCTAGTAGAGCCATGGGGGGAAATCTTGGAGGCTACACCTTC	CSASRAMGGNLGGYTF
TRBJ2-3	.	TRBD2	TRBV5-1	TGCGCCAGCAGTCATAGCGGGGGGGCTACAGATACGCAGTATTTT	CASSHSGGATDTQYF
TRBJ2-1	.	TRBD2	TRBV4-2	TGTGCCAGCAGCCAAGTAGTCCCCCAGCGGGGGGAAAATGAGCAGTTCTTC	CASSQVVPQRGENEQFF
TRBJ2-1	.	.	TRBV3-1	TGTGCCAGCAGCGCGGAGCGGGCGAGCTCCTACAATGAGCAGTTCTTC	CASSAERASSYNEQFF
TRBJ1-1	.	.	TRBV9	TGTGCCAGCAGCGTAGATACGGCAAACACTGAAGCTTTCTTT	CASSVDTANTEAFF
TRBJ1-1	.	.	TRBV20-1	TGCAGTGCTAGAAAAACGAACACTGAAGCCTTCTTT	CSARKTNTEAFF
TRBJ1-6	.	.	TRBV6-5	TGTGCCAGCAGTTGGGCCGGTAATTCACCCCTCCACTTT	CASSWAGNSPLHF
TRBJ1-6	.	.	TRBV3-1	TGTGCCAGCAGCCAAGAGGGGGCCAGGGATAAGTCACCCCTCCACTTT	CASSQEGARDKSPLHF
TRBJ1-1	.	.	TRBV12-3/TRBV12-4	TGTGCCAGCAGATCCGGGACCACAGCTTTCTTT	CASRSGTTAFF